These T cell receptor beta chains were read from a single sample in a study of T-cell reconstitution after alpha-beta-depleted transplantation in children. TCRdb re-analysed the PCR reads in MiXCR, keeping a single row per CDR3 protein. In the table there are about 230,000 distinct CDR3 sequences, approximately 12% of which are singletons. The source material was PBMCs from the stem cell graft donor, sampled from the stem cell graft. Every receptor here comes from a human donor who donated a stem cell graft to a child with acute lymphoblastic leukemia. Each CDR3 is given with its conserved first and last residue. Fields, in order: J gene, D gene, clone size, V gene, CDR3 protein, CDR3 DNA. A D gene is named only where the DNA matches it firmly. A clone size is listed for some rows: how often the clone was seen (once, few, many), or a class if it is expanded.

J gene: TRBJ2-3; D gene: .; clone size: many; V gene: TRBV29-1; CDR3 protein: CSVKRAEGPDTQYF; CDR3 DNA: TGCAGCGTAAAGCGGGCCGAAGGCCCAGATACGCAGTATTTT
J gene: TRBJ2-5; D gene: TRBD1; clone size: many; V gene: TRBV5-1; CDR3 protein: CASSSWTGAGETQYF; CDR3 DNA: TGCGCCAGCAGCTCTTGGACAGGGGCAGGGGAGACCCAGTACTTC
J gene: TRBJ2-3; D gene: TRBD2; clone size: many; V gene: TRBV12-3/TRBV12-4; CDR3 protein: CASSRTRVTDTQYF; CDR3 DNA: TGTGCCAGCAGTCGGACTAGAGTCACAGATACGCAGTATTTT
J gene: TRBJ1-1; D gene: TRBD1; clone size: many; V gene: TRBV27; CDR3 protein: CASIRQGAYTEAFF; CDR3 DNA: TGTGCCAGCATCAGACAGGGGGCATACACTGAAGCTTTCTTT
J gene: TRBJ2-6; D gene: TRBD1; clone size: many; V gene: TRBV18; CDR3 protein: CASSLTGTGNFGANVLTF; CDR3 DNA: TGTGCCAGCTCCCTCACCGGGACAGGGAACTTTGGGGCCAACGTCCTGACTTTC
J gene: TRBJ2-7; D gene: .; clone size: many; V gene: TRBV20-1; CDR3 protein: CSARPSPQGRAYEQYF; CDR3 DNA: TGCAGTGCTAGACCCTCACCACAGGGTAGGGCCTACGAGCAGTACTTC
J gene: TRBJ2-1; D gene: .; clone size: many; V gene: TRBV6-2/TRBV6-3; CDR3 protein: CASSGLSNEQFF; CDR3 DNA: TGTGCCAGCAGTGGACTATCGAATGAGCAGTTCTTC
J gene: TRBJ2-1; D gene: TRBD2; clone size: .; V gene: TRBV12-3/TRBV12-4; CDR3 protein: CASSFSSGGAKEQFF; CDR3 DNA: TGTGCCAGCAGTTTCTCTAGCGGGGGGGCCAAAGAGCAGTTCTTC
J gene: TRBJ1-5; D gene: .; clone size: .; V gene: TRBV10-2; CDR3 protein: CASSESSSYGQPQHF; CDR3 DNA: TGCGCCAGCAGTGAGTCCAGCAGTTATGGTCAGCCCCAGCATTTT
J gene: TRBJ1-5; D gene: TRBD1; clone size: .; V gene: TRBV20-1; CDR3 protein: CSARGPDRGLIQPQHF; CDR3 DNA: TGCAGTGCTAGAGGACCGGACAGGGGACTTATACAGCCCCAGCATTTT
J gene: TRBJ1-1; D gene: TRBD1; clone size: many; V gene: TRBV15; CDR3 protein: CATSTSGGAAEAFF; CDR3 DNA: TGTGCCACCAGCACTTCAGGGGGCGCCGCTGAAGCTTTCTTT
J gene: TRBJ2-2; D gene: .; clone size: few; V gene: TRBV30; CDR3 protein: CAGHAGSEDNGELFF; CDR3 DNA: TGTGCCGGTCATGCGGGCAGCGAGGATAACGGGGAGCTGTTTTTT
J gene: TRBJ2-3; D gene: .; clone size: .; V gene: TRBV4-2; CDR3 protein: CASSPSDGDTQYF; CDR3 DNA: TGTGCCAGCAGCCCTTCGGACGGAGATACGCAGTATTTT
J gene: TRBJ2-1; D gene: .; clone size: few; V gene: TRBV12-3/TRBV12-4; CDR3 protein: CASSYDTLGDNEQFF; CDR3 DNA: TGTGCCAGCAGCTACGACACCCTGGGGGACAATGAGCAGTTCTTC
J gene: TRBJ2-1; D gene: .; clone size: few; V gene: TRBV19; CDR3 protein: CASSPRRGDADEQFF; CDR3 DNA: TGTGCCAGTAGTCCCCGGCGCGGGGATGCCGATGAGCAGTTCTTC
J gene: TRBJ2-3; D gene: .; clone size: many; V gene: TRBV7-7; CDR3 protein: CASSPLAALGATDTQYF; CDR3 DNA: TGTGCTAGCAGTCCCTTAGCGGCCTTGGGTGCCACAGATACGCAGTATTTT
J gene: TRBJ1-2; D gene: .; clone size: many; V gene: TRBV7-9; CDR3 protein: CASSLEVGGYGYTF; CDR3 DNA: TGTGCCAGCAGCTTAGAGGTGGGCGGCTATGGCTACACCTTC
J gene: TRBJ2-7; D gene: TRBD1; clone size: many; V gene: TRBV29-1; CDR3 protein: CSVARQGVLDEQYF; CDR3 DNA: TGCAGCGTTGCCCGACAGGGGGTCCTAGACGAGCAGTACTTC
J gene: TRBJ2-1; D gene: TRBD2; clone size: many; V gene: TRBV12-3/TRBV12-4; CDR3 protein: CASSLLAGGPNEQFF; CDR3 DNA: TGTGCCAGCAGTTTATTAGCGGGAGGGCCGAATGAGCAGTTCTTC
J gene: TRBJ2-1; D gene: .; clone size: many; V gene: TRBV28; CDR3 protein: CASSPFFSSGDRRPQEQFF; CDR3 DNA: TGTGCCAGCAGTCCCTTTTTTTCTTCAGGCGACAGGAGACCTCAAGAGCAGTTCTTC
J gene: TRBJ2-6; D gene: .; clone size: many; V gene: TRBV20-1; CDR3 protein: CLFPLVSGANVLTF; CDR3 DNA: TGCCTTTTTCCTCTAGTCTCTGGGGCCAACGTCCTGACTTTC
J gene: TRBJ1-2; D gene: TRBD1; clone size: many; V gene: TRBV12-3/TRBV12-4; CDR3 protein: CASSLSGQAAQSYTF; CDR3 DNA: TGTGCCAGCAGTTTATCCGGACAGGCTGCCCAGAGCTACACCTTC
J gene: TRBJ2-2; D gene: .; clone size: many; V gene: TRBV29-1; CDR3 protein: CSALGGPNTGELFF; CDR3 DNA: TGCAGCGCCCTAGGGGGTCCGAACACCGGGGAGCTGTTTTTT
J gene: TRBJ2-3; D gene: TRBD1; clone size: many; V gene: TRBV20-1; CDR3 protein: CSARGGQGRSDTQYF; CDR3 DNA: TGCAGTGCTAGAGGGGGACAGGGTCGGTCAGATACGCAGTATTTT
J gene: TRBJ2-2; D gene: .; clone size: many; V gene: TRBV7-2; CDR3 protein: CAGRGPNTGELFF; CDR3 DNA: TGTGCCGGCAGGGGACCTAACACCGGGGAGCTGTTTTTT
J gene: TRBJ2-7; D gene: TRBD1; clone size: .; V gene: TRBV2; CDR3 protein: CARSFYPGQGVERGYEQYF; CDR3 DNA: TGTGCCCGCAGTTTTTATCCGGGACAGGGCGTAGAGAGGGGCTACGAGCAGTACTTC
J gene: TRBJ2-4; D gene: .; clone size: many; V gene: TRBV5-1; CDR3 protein: CASSGGRGTKNIQYF; CDR3 DNA: TGCGCCAGCAGCGGAGGCAGGGGCACCAAAAACATTCAGTACTTC
J gene: TRBJ2-7; D gene: .; clone size: many; V gene: TRBV29-1; CDR3 protein: CSVEDRLYEQYF; CDR3 DNA: TGCAGCGTTGAAGACAGGCTCTACGAGCAGTACTTC
J gene: TRBJ2-4; D gene: .; clone size: many; V gene: TRBV28; CDR3 protein: CASSPRTGRDIQYF; CDR3 DNA: TGTGCCAGCAGTCCCCGGACAGGGAGGGACATTCAGTACTTC
J gene: TRBJ2-2; D gene: TRBD2; clone size: many; V gene: TRBV24-1; CDR3 protein: CATSDLPGTRGVGELFF; CDR3 DNA: TGTGCCACCAGTGATCTGCCCGGGACTAGGGGTGTCGGGGAGCTGTTTTTT
J gene: TRBJ2-1; D gene: TRBD2; clone size: many; V gene: TRBV20-1; CDR3 protein: CSATSLAEEQFF; CDR3 DNA: TGCAGTGCCACATCGCTAGCGGAAGAGCAGTTCTTC
J gene: TRBJ2-2; D gene: .; clone size: many; V gene: TRBV10-3; CDR3 protein: CANARGPGELFF; CDR3 DNA: TGTGCCAATGCGAGGGGCCCCGGGGAGCTGTTTTTT
J gene: TRBJ2-3; D gene: TRBD2; clone size: many; V gene: TRBV3-1; CDR3 protein: CASSQMAGGADTQYF; CDR3 DNA: TGTGCCAGCAGCCAAATGGCGGGGGGGGCAGATACGCAGTATTTT
J gene: TRBJ2-5; D gene: TRBD1; clone size: .; V gene: TRBV5-1; CDR3 protein: CASSPGTGSETQYF; CDR3 DNA: TGCGCCAGCAGTCCGGGGACAGGGTCGGAGACCCAGTACTTC
J gene: TRBJ2-7; D gene: .; clone size: many; V gene: TRBV12-3/TRBV12-4; CDR3 protein: CASSLAFRGHEQYF; CDR3 DNA: TGTGCCAGCAGTTTAGCGTTTAGGGGCCACGAGCAGTACTTC
J gene: TRBJ1-4; D gene: .; clone size: many; V gene: TRBV7-9; CDR3 protein: CASSLMGSIGELFF; CDR3 DNA: TGTGCCAGCAGCTTAATGGGGAGTATTGGAGAACTGTTTTTT
J gene: TRBJ2-7; D gene: .; clone size: many; V gene: TRBV20-1; CDR3 protein: CSARDNVDSYEQYF; CDR3 DNA: TGCAGTGCTAGAGATAACGTGGATTCCTACGAGCAGTACTTC
J gene: TRBJ1-3; D gene: .; clone size: many; V gene: TRBV12-3/TRBV12-4; CDR3 protein: CASTPGTYFSSVNTIYF; CDR3 DNA: TGTGCCAGCACCCCCGGGACATATTTCTCCTCCGTAAACACCATATATTTT
J gene: TRBJ1-1; D gene: .; clone size: .; V gene: TRBV6-1; CDR3 protein: CASESVPNTEAFF; CDR3 DNA: TGTGCCAGCGAGTCAGTACCGAACACTGAAGCTTTCTTT
J gene: TRBJ2-2; D gene: .; clone size: many; V gene: TRBV5-6; CDR3 protein: CASIGGTGELFF; CDR3 DNA: TGTGCCAGCATCGGCGGGACCGGGGAGCTGTTTTTT
J gene: TRBJ2-7; D gene: .; clone size: many; V gene: TRBV10-2; CDR3 protein: CASSEVTEQYF; CDR3 DNA: TGCGCCAGCAGTGAAGTAACAGAGCAGTACTTC
J gene: TRBJ1-3; D gene: .; clone size: many; V gene: TRBV18; CDR3 protein: CASSPEISGNTIYF; CDR3 DNA: TGTGCCAGCTCACCGGAGATCTCTGGAAACACCATATATTTT
J gene: TRBJ1-1; D gene: .; clone size: .; V gene: TRBV7-3; CDR3 protein: CASSRGMGTEAFF; CDR3 DNA: TGTGCCAGCAGTCGAGGGATGGGCACTGAAGCTTTCTTT
J gene: TRBJ2-5; D gene: .; clone size: .; V gene: TRBV4-2; CDR3 protein: CASSQDHGSTETQYF; CDR3 DNA: TGTGCCAGCAGCCAAGATCACGGGAGTACTGAGACCCAGTACTTC
J gene: TRBJ2-2; D gene: .; clone size: many; V gene: TRBV5-6; CDR3 protein: CASSPISRGELFF; CDR3 DNA: TGTGCCAGCAGCCCGATCTCCCGCGGGGAGCTGTTTTTT
J gene: TRBJ2-7; D gene: TRBD1; clone size: many; V gene: TRBV29-1; CDR3 protein: CSVGRDRGFYEQYF; CDR3 DNA: TGCAGCGTAGGCCGGGACAGGGGATTCTACGAGCAGTACTTC
J gene: TRBJ2-3; D gene: TRBD2; clone size: many; V gene: TRBV20-1; CDR3 protein: CSARDPRAGGTDTQYF; CDR3 DNA: TGCAGTGCTAGAGACCCGCGGGCGGGGGGAACTGATACGCAGTATTTT
J gene: TRBJ1-6; D gene: .; clone size: many; V gene: TRBV7-9; CDR3 protein: CASSLDSGSSYNSPLHF; CDR3 DNA: TGTGCCAGCAGCTTAGACAGCGGGAGCTCCTATAATTCACCCCTCCACTTT
J gene: TRBJ1-2; D gene: TRBD1; clone size: many; V gene: TRBV20-1; CDR3 protein: CSAKRTGEVSGYTF; CDR3 DNA: TGCAGTGCTAAACGGACAGGGGAGGTTTCTGGCTACACCTTC
J gene: TRBJ2-7; D gene: .; clone size: many; V gene: TRBV20-1; CDR3 protein: CSLLGQREQYF; CDR3 DNA: TGCAGCCTACTCGGTCAGCGCGAGCAGTACTTC
J gene: TRBJ2-1; D gene: TRBD2; clone size: .; V gene: TRBV29-1; CDR3 protein: CSVEDPKLAGGNNEQFF; CDR3 DNA: TGCAGCGTTGAAGATCCCAAACTAGCGGGGGGTAACAATGAGCAGTTCTTC